These T cell receptor beta chains were read from a single sample in a study of blood T cell repertoires in COVID-19. The data were produced by immunoSEQ multiplex PCR, yet TCRdb's version contains in-frame clones alone and is incomplete. The sample shows under 150,000 clones, around three quarters of them seen only once. Specimen: peripheral blood. Source of these receptors: a man aged 45-65 years with active or convalescent COVID-19. Both conserved end residues are part of each CDR3. The D gene is left open where the match is weak. Expanded clones are given a class, and other clones once, few, many or no size at all.

D	size	J	V	DNA	CDR3
TRBD1	-	TRBJ1-2	TRBV28	TGTGCCAGCAGCACCTCGGGACAGGTGGTCTATGGCTACACCTTC	CASSTSGQVVYGYTF
TRBD1	-	TRBJ1-6	TRBV3-1/TRBV3-2	TGTGCCAGCAGCCAAGCCGGGACAGGGGATCGATCACCCCTCCACTTT	CASSQAGTGDRSPLHF
TRBD1	once	TRBJ1-1	TRBV19	TGTGCCAGTAGTACGACAGGGGATGGTACTGAAGCTTTCTTT	CASSTTGDGTEAFF
TRBD2	-	TRBJ2-7	TRBV5-1	TGCGCCAGCAGCTTGGAATTAGCGGGAGCCCGCGAGCAGTACTTC	CASSLELAGAREQYF
TRBD1	once	TRBJ1-4	TRBV6-1	TGTGCCAGCAGTGAGCGGACAGGGGGTCCAACTTCGGTAGGGGAAAAACTGTTTTTT	CASSERTGGPTSVGEKLFF
TRBD1	-	TRBJ1-4	TRBV7-9	TGTGCCAGCAGCCCCCGGGACAGGATAAATGAAAAACTGTTTTTT	CASSPRDRINEKLFF
-	-	TRBJ1-1	TRBV27	TGTGCCACCAGGAGGCTCCCCAAGAACACTGAAGCTTTCTTT	CATRRLPKNTEAFF
TRBD2	-	TRBJ2-3	TRBV28	TGTGCCAGCAGCCTAGCGGGAGGGATCACAGATACGCAGTATTTT	CASSLAGGITDTQYF
-	-	TRBJ1-1	TRBV5-1	TGCGCCAGCAGCTTAGGGGGTGGTGGCACTGAAGCTTTCTTT	CASSLGGGGTEAFF
TRBD1	-	TRBJ2-5	TRBV27	TGTGCCAGCAGTTTATCCCCGGGACAGGCACAAGAGACCCAGTACTTC	CASSLSPGQAQETQYF
-	few	TRBJ2-7	TRBV10-3	TGTGCCATCAAAAGACAGGCGGTGGGGGACGAGCAGTACTTC	CAIKRQAVGDEQYF
TRBD2	many	TRBJ2-7	TRBV11-2	TGTGCCAGCAGCTTAGATCCTAGCGGGAGTGGCGAGCAGTACTTC	CASSLDPSGSGEQYF
-	-	TRBJ2-3	TRBV10-3	TGTGCCATCAGTGACAAGGGGGACACAGATACGCAGTATTTT	CAISDKGDTDTQYF
TRBD1	-	TRBJ2-7	TRBV7-9	TGTGCCAGCAGCCTCGGGACAGGGATCTTGGCCGAGCAGTACTTC	CASSLGTGILAEQYF
-	-	TRBJ1-5	TRBV19	TGTGCCAGTAGTATCGGGAGGAATCAGCCCCAGCATTTT	CASSIGRNQPQHF
TRBD1	-	TRBJ1-5	TRBV7-2	TGTGCCAGCAGCTCCCGGACAGGGGAGGGTCAGCCCCAGCATTTT	CASSSRTGEGQPQHF
TRBD1	-	TRBJ2-7	TRBV4-2	TGTGCCAGCAGCCCCCAGGCTGGGACAGGGGCCGGCGAGCAGTACTTC	CASSPQAGTGAGEQYF
-	once	TRBJ2-5	TRBV15	TGCGCCACCAGCGCCAGGCGCGAGGAGACCCAGTACTTC	CATSARREETQYF
TRBD2	many	TRBJ2-7	TRBV6-5	TGTGCCAGCAGCTTTACCTCTAGCGGAGATTACGAGCAGTACTTC	CASSFTSSGDYEQYF
-	-	TRBJ1-3	TRBV20-1	TGCAGTGCTAGTGGGCGGGGCAGGGATGGAAACACCATATATTTT	CSASGRGRDGNTIYF
TRBD2	-	TRBJ2-7	TRBV5-6	TGTGCCAGCAGCTCGTGGGCTAGCGGGAGTATAGACTACGAGCAGTACTTC	CASSSWASGSIDYEQYF
-	few	TRBJ2-2	TRBV2	TGTGCCAGCACCTCAAGAGAGACCGGGGAGCTGTTTTTT	CASTSRETGELFF
TRBD1	-	TRBJ1-6	TRBV27	TGTGCCAGCAGTACCGGGACAGCCTATAATTCACCCCTCCACTTT	CASSTGTAYNSPLHF
-	-	TRBJ2-5	TRBV15	TGTGCCACCAGCAGTACTACTCGGCGCCCTTCTTTGCAAGAGACCCAGTACTTC	CATSSTTRRPSLQETQYF
TRBD1	-	TRBJ1-3	TRBV10-3	TGTGCCATCGCCCAGGCAGGGGGCTCTGGAAACACCATATATTTT	CAIAQAGGSGNTIYF
TRBD2	few	TRBJ2-7	TRBV5-5	TGTGCCAGCAGCCCGCACCTAGCGGGAGGTGCCTACGAGCAGTACTTC	CASSPHLAGGAYEQYF
-	-	TRBJ2-7	TRBV29-1	TGCAGCGTTGAAGCCCATCCCGACTACAGTCGCGGGGCCTACGAGCAGTACTTC	CSVEAHPDYSRGAYEQYF
-	-	TRBJ1-2	TRBV2	TGTGCCAGCAGTGACGGAAGACAGGCCTATGGCTACACCTTC	CASSDGRQAYGYTF
-	-	TRBJ1-5	TRBV4-1	TGCGCCAGCAGCCCAGCGGGGGTAGGGGGGTATAGCAATCAGCCCCAGCATTTT	CASSPAGVGGYSNQPQHF
TRBD1	-	TRBJ1-6	TRBV5-6	TGTGCCAGCAGCTTGTCAGGGGGCTATTCACCCCTCCACTTT	CASSLSGGYSPLHF
TRBD1	few	TRBJ1-3	TRBV5-1	TGCGCCAGCAGCTTGGCGACTGGGACAGGGAACGGAAACACCATATATTTT	CASSLATGTGNGNTIYF
-	-	TRBJ2-7	TRBV30	TGTGCCTGGATGGGGAGCGGCTACGAGCAGTACTTC	CAWMGSGYEQYF
-	-	TRBJ2-1	TRBV2	TGTGCCAGCCGCCCTGACTTAAATGAGCAGTTCTTC	CASRPDLNEQFF
TRBD1	-	TRBJ1-4	TRBV28	TGTGCCAGCAGTTTCCGACAGGGAAAACTGTTTTTT	CASSFRQGKLFF